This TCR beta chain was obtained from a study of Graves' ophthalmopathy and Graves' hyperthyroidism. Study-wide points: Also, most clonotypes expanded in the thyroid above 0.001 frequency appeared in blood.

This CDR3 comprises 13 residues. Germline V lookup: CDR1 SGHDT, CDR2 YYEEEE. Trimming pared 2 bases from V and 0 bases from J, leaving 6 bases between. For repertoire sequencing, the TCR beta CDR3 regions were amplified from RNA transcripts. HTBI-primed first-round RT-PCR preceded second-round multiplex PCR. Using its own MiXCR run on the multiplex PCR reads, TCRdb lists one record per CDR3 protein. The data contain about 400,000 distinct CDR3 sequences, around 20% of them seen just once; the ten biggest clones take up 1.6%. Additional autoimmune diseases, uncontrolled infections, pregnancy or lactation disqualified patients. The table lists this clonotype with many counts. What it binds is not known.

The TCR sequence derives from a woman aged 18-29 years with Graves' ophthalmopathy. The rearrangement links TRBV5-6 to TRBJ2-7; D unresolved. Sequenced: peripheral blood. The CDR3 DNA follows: TGTGCCAGCAGCTTTGACAACTCCTACGAGCAGTACTTC. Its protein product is CASSFDNSYEQYF.